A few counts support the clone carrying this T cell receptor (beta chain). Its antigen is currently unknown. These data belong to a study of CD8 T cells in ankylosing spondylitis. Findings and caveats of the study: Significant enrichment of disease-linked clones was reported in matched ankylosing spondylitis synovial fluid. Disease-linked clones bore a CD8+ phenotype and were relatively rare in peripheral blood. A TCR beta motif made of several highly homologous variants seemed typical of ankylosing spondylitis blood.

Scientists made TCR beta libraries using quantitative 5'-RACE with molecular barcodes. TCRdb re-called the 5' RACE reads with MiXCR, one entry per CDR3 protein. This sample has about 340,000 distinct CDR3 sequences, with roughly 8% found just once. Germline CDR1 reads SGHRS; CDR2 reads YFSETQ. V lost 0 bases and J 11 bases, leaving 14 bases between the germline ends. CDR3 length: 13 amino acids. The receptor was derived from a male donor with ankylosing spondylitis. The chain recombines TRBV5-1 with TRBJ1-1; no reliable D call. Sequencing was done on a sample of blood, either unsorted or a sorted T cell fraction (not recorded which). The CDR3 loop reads CASSLVGFTDAFF. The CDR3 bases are TGCGCCAGCAGCTTGGTCGGCTTCACCGACGCTTTCTTT.